This record concerns one T cell receptor beta chain sequence. As yet, its antigen is unknown. One junction end disagrees with the germline gene, perhaps due to a read error. Using RNA transcripts as the source, TCR beta CDR3 regions were amplified. Carried out on the TCR CDR3, a first-round RT-PCR used the HTBI primer set. TCRdb independently ran MiXCR on the multiplex PCR reads; one entry per CDR3 protein. Of 500,000 to 600,000 distinct CDR3 sequences listed, 40% to 55% were seen once; the top ten hold 15% to 20%. This entry comes from a study of T cells in Graves' hyperthyroidism and ophthalmopathy. This CDR3 has 17 residues. Germline values: CDR1 SGHDT, CDR2 YYEEEE. Study findings and constraints: A 13 V-J signature model discriminated ophthalmopathy versus stable hyperthyroidism.

Lactation, pregnancy, other autoimmune disease or uncontrolled infection led to exclusion of patients. This clonotype originated in an adult woman with Graves' disease, either hyperthyroidism or ophthalmopathy (not recorded which). Sequenced input: peripheral blood or thyroid tissue (not recorded which). The chain carries TRBV5-6 and TRBJ2-2, with TRBD1 identical over 9 bases. The CDR3 spells CASSLDRTGANTGEMFF. CDR3 DNA sequence: TGTGCCAGCAGCTTGGATAGGACAGGGGCGAACACCGGGGAGATGTTTTTT.